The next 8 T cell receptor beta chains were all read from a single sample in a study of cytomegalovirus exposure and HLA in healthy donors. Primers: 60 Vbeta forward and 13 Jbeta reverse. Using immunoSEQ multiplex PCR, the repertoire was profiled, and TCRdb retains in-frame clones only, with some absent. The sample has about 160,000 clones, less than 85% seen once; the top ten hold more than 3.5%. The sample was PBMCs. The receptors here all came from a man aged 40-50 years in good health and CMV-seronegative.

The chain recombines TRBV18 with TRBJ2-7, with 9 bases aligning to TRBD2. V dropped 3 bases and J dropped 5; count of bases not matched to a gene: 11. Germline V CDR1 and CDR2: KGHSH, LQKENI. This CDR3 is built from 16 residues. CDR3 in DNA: TGTGCCAGCTCACCTATCCCGGGTAGCGGGAGTCACGAGCAGTACTTC. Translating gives CASSPIPGSGSHEQYF.

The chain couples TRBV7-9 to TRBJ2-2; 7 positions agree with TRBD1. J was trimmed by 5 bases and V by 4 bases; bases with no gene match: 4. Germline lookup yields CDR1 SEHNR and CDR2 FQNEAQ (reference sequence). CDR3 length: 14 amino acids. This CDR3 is CASSWTGYTGELFF. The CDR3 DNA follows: TGTGCCAGCAGCTGGACAGGATATACCGGGGAGCTGTTTTTT.

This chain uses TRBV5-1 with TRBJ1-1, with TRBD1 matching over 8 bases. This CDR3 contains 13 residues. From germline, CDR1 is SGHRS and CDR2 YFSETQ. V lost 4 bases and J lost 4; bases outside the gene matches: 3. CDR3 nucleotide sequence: TGCGCCAGCAGCGCAACAGGGGGCACTGAAGCTTTCTTT. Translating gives CASSATGGTEAFF.

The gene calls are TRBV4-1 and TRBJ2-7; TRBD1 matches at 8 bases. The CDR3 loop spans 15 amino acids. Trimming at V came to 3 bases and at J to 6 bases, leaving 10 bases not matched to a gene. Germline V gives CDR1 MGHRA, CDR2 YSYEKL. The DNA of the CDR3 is TGCGCCAGCAGCCAGGTGGACAGGGAAACAGGCGAGCAGTACTTC. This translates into CASSQVDRETGEQYF.

CDR3 coding DNA: TGTGCCTGGAGGGACAGGGTCGTGGAGGGCTTTAATGAAAAACTGTTTTTT. Protein sequence: CAWRDRVVEGFNEKLFF. The V call is TRBV30, the J call TRBJ1-4, with TRBD1 matching 8 bases. Trimming at V came to 3 bases and at J to 4 bases, leaving 13 bases not matched to a gene. Germline values: CDR1 GTSNPN, CDR2 SVGIG (reference sequence). The CDR3 runs 17 residues. Based on the CDR3 plus reference TRBV30 and TRBJ1-4, the full variable domain is SQTIHQWPATLVQPVGSPLSLECTVEGTSNPNLYWYRQAAGRGLQLLFYSVGIGQISSEVPQNLSASRPQDRQFILSSKKLLLSDSGFYLCAWRDRVVEGFNEKLFFGSGTQLSVL.

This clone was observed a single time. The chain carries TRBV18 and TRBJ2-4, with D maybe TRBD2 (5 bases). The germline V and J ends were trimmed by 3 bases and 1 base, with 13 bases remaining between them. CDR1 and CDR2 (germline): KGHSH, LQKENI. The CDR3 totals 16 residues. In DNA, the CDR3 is TGTGCCAGCTCACCTAGGATTGGACTTGCCAAAAACATTCAGTACTTC. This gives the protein CASSPRIGLAKNIQYF.

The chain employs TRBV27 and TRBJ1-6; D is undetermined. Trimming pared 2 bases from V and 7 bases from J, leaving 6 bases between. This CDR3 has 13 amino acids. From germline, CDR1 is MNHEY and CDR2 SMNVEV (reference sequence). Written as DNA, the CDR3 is TGTGCCAGCAGTTTAGGGAGGAATTCACCCCTCCACTTT. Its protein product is CASSLGRNSPLHF.

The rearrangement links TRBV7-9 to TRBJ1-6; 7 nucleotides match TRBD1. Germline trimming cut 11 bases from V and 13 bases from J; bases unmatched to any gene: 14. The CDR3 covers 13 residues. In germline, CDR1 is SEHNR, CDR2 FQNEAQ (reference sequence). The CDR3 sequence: CAGEPITGDPLHF. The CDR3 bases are TGTGCCGGTGAACCCATTACAGGGGATCCCCTCCACTTT. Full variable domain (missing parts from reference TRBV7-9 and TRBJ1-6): DTGVSQNPRHKITKRGQNVTFRCDPISEHNRLYWYRQTLGQGPEFLTYFQNEAQLEKSRLLSDRFSAERPKGSFSTLEIQRTEQGDSAMYLCAGEPITGDPLHFGNGTRLTVT.